Following are 7 T cell receptor beta chains from one sample sequenced in a study of T cells of healthy individuals. TCRdb passed the 5' RACE reads through MiXCR, listing each CDR3 protein once. The sample holds 95,000 to 100,000 distinct CDR3 sequences, approximately 15% seen once. These receptors were obtained from a human donor in good health.

This clonotype has ten or more counts. The V gene is TRBV10-3, the J gene TRBJ1-4; D call uncertain. The germline gives CDR1 ENHRY, CDR2 SYGVKD. Trimming cost V 4 bases and J 5 bases, with 8 bases left between them. The CDR3 runs to 13 residues. DNA of the CDR3: TGTGCCATCAGTGGGCAGCTAAATGAAAAACTGTTTTTT. Amino acids: CAISGQLNEKLFF.

V gene TRBV28 combines with J gene TRBJ1-5; D is possibly TRBD1 (5 bases). V lost 5 bases and J 9 bases, leaving 11 bases between the germline ends. Germline values: CDR1 MDHEN, CDR2 SYDVKM. The CDR3 spans 12 residues. The CDR3 is CASSEGSGPQHF. The DNA for the CDR3 is TGTGCCAGCAGTGAGGGGTCGGGGCCCCAGCATTTT.

V gene TRBV7-8 combines with J gene TRBJ2-3; D might be TRBD1 or TRBD2, each matching 5 bases. V gave up 5 bases and J gave up 2 bases, with 17 bases separating them. This CDR3 contains 16 residues. The germline gives CDR1 SGHVS, CDR2 FQNEAQ. The CDR3 protein is CASSPGRGESTDTQYF. The CDR3 region has the DNA TGTGCCAGCAGCCCCGGAAGAGGGGAATCCACAGATACGCAGTATTTT.

This clonotype has just a few counts. CDR3 loop: CASSTNARDLSGANVLTF. The CDR3 DNA sequence: TGTGCCAGCAGTACCAATGCCAGGGACCTCTCTGGGGCCAACGTCCTGACTTTC. The chain carries TRBV28 and TRBJ2-6, with D possibly called TRBD1 or TRBD2 (5 bases each). V was clipped by 5 bases and J by 0 bases, with 17 bases between them. The germline V gene has CDR1 MDHEN and CDR2 SYDVKM. The CDR3 totals 18 residues.

This clonotype came up many times. The V and J genes are TRBV19 and TRBJ2-1; 7 positions agree with TRBD2. The J segment lost 4 bases and the V segment lost 4 bases, leaving 10 bases of the junction unmatched. The CDR3 consists of 16 residues. The germline CDR1 and CDR2 sequences are LNHDA and SQIVND (reference sequence). The CDR3 loop is CASSTAQAGRYNEQFF. For the CDR3, the DNA is TGTGCCAGTAGTACGGCCCAAGCGGGAAGGTACAATGAGCAGTTCTTC.

This clonotype appeared a few times. The rearrangement uses TRBV25-1 and TRBJ1-6, with unresolved D. The CDR3 has 12 amino acids. Germline CDR1 and CDR2: MGHDK and SYGVNS. With 4 bases removed from V and 10 bases from J, the gap between germline ends came to 8 bases. In nucleotides, the CDR3 is TGTGCCAGCAGTGTAGGTTACTCACCCCTCCACTTT. It encodes CASSVGYSPLHF.

Ten or more counts support this clonotype. This sequence joins TRBV9 and TRBJ1-2; TRBD1 might be the D (6 bases). CDR3 length: 16 amino acids. The germline V and J ends were trimmed by 0 bases and 8 bases, with 20 bases remaining between them. The germline CDR1 and CDR2 sequences are SGDLS and YYNGEE. CDR3 sequence reads: CASSVEEEGGRGGYTF. CDR3 bases: TGTGCCAGCAGCGTAGAAGAAGAGGGGGGCAGGGGAGGCTACACCTTC.